At least ten counts were recorded for the clone carrying this T cell receptor beta chain. As yet, its antigen is unknown. Sample time point: sample taken at primary tumor resection. The donors comprised around 76 untreated early-stage non-small cell lung cancer patients. Whole RNA from tumor, nontumor lung or frozen PBMC was sequenced unsorted. This sample is drawn from a study of spatial heterogeneity in lung cancer. Whole-study results and caveats: Counts of expanded intratumoral alpha and beta TCRs tracked tumor mutation counts.

Germline V gene data show CDR1 as SGHRS and CDR2 as YFSETQ. The CDR3 has 15 residues. V lost 1 base, J lost 0 bases, and 8 bases lay in between. TCRdb passed the 5' RACE reads through MiXCR, listing each CDR3 protein once. The sample includes some 96,000 distinct CDR3 sequences, about 4.4% of them seen just once. This chain connects TRBV5-1 to TRBJ2-1; D unresolved. The receptor comes from a male donor with early-stage non-small cell lung cancer. Sample: lung tumor tissue, taken at surgery. Here the CDR3 DNA reads TGCGCCAGCAGCTTGAATCCTCTCTCCTACAATGAGCAGTTCTTC. Translated, it gives CASSLNPLSYNEQFF.